The sample holds a few counts of the clone carrying this T cell receptor beta chain. The antigen is unknown. This sample was included in a study of T cells in Graves' hyperthyroidism and ophthalmopathy. The wider study: Initial diagnosis, before any treatment, was when peripheral blood was collected.

Researchers amplified the TCR beta CDR3 regions from RNA transcripts. With the HTBI primer set, the TCR CDR3 went through a first round of RT-PCR. TCRdb passed the multiplex PCR reads through MiXCR, listing each CDR3 protein once. Of roughly 510,000 distinct CDR3 sequences listed, 20% to 25% are singletons. Study findings and constraints: The model identified upcoming ophthalmopathy a median about six months ahead of onset. Most thyroid clonotypes expanded above 0.001 appeared in blood too.

The clonotype comes from a man aged 18 to 29 with Graves' hyperthyroidism. Material for sequencing was blood.

The CDR3: CASIAGPAGDTGELFF. The CDR3 DNA reads TGCGCCAGCATCGCTGGACCAGCGGGGGACACCGGGGAGCTGTTTTTT. V gene TRBV5-1 combines with J gene TRBJ2-2; 8 nucleotides agree with TRBD2. Germline CDR1 reads SGHRS; CDR2 reads YFSETQ. This CDR3 region has 16 residues. The junction had 10 bases not matched to a gene; V was cut back by 6 bases and J by 3 bases.